This T cell receptor beta chain emerged from a study of blood T cell repertoires in COVID-19. At the level of the study: The cDNA or gDNA used as material had been derived from T cells, B-cell-depleted T cells, or PBMCs.

Here immunoSEQ multiplex PCR was the method, and the copy in TCRdb shows in-frame clones only, minus some. The sample yields about 100,000 clones, about 90% seen once. The specimen sequenced was peripheral blood. The receptor comes from a human donor in a cohort sampled during active COVID-19.

CDR3 nucleotide sequence: TGTGCCAGTAGTAGTTCTAGAGCCACAGATACGCAGTATTTT. The encoded protein is CASSSSRATDTQYF. This chain joins TRBV19 and TRBJ2-3, with D hard to call. Between the trimmed V and J ends, which lost 4 bases and 2 bases, there was a span of 10 bases. This CDR3 contains 14 residues. The germline CDR1 and CDR2 sequences are LNHDA and SQIVND (reference sequence).